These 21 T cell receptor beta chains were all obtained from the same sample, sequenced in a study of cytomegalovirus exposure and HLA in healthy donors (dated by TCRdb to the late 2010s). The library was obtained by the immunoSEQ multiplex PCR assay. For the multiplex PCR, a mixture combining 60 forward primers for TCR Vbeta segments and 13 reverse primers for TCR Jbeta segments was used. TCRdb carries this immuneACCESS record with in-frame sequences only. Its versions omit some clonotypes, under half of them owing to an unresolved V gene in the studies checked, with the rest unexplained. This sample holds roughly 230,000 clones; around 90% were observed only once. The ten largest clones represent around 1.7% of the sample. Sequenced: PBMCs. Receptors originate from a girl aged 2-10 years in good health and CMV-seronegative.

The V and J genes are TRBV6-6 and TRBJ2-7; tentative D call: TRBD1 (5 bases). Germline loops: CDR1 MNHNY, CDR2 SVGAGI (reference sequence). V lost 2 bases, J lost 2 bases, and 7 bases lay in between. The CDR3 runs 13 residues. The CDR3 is CASSYRGTYEQYF. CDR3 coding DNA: TGTGCCAGCAGTTACAGGGGAACCTACGAGCAGTACTTC.

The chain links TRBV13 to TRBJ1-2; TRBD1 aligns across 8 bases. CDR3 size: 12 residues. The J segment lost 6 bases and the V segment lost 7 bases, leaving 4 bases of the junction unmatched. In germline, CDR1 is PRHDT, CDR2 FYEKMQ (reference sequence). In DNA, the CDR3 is TGTGCCAGCACTTCGACAGGGGATGGCTACACCTTC. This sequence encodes CASTSTGDGYTF.

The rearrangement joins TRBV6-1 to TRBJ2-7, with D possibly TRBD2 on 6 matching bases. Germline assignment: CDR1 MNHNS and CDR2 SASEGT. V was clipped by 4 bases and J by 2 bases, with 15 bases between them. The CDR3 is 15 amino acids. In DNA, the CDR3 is TGTGCCAGCAGTGGCGGGATCCTTTCCACCTACGAGCAGTACTTC. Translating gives CASSGGILSTYEQYF.

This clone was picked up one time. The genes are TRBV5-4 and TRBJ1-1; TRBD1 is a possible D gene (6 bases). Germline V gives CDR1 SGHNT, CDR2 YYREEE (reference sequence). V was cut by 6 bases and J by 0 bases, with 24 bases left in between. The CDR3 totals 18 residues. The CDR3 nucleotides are TGTGCCAGCACACGCGGGGGGCAGGCGGTGAAAATGAACACTGAAGCTTTCTTT. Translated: CASTRGGQAVKMNTEAFF.

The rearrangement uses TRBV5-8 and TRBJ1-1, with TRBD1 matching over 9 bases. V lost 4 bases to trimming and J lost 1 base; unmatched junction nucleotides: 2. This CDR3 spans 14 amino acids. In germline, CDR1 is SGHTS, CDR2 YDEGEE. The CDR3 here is CASSVTGGNTEAFF. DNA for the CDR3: TGTGCCAGCAGCGTGACAGGGGGGAACACTGAAGCTTTCTTT.

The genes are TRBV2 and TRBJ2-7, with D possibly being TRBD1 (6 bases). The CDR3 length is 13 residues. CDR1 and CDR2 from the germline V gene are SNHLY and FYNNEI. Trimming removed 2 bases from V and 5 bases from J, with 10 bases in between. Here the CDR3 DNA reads TGTGCCAGCAGTGAAACCAGGGGAAACGAGCAGTACTTC. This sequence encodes CASSETRGNEQYF.

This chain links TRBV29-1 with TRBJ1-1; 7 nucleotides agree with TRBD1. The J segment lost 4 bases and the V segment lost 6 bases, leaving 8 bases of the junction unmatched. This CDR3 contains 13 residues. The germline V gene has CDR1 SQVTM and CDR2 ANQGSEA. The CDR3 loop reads CSVQLTGITEAFF. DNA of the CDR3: TGCAGCGTACAGCTGACAGGGATCACTGAAGCTTTCTTT.

In DNA form, the CDR3 reads TGTGCCAGCAGGCACACAGGGGGTAATGAAAAACTGTTTTTT. Translating gives CASRHTGGNEKLFF. This chain uses TRBV7-2 with TRBJ1-4; TRBD1 aligns across 8 bases. This CDR3 spans 14 amino acids. CDR1 is SGHTA, CDR2 FQGNSA, per germline. V trimming: 6 bases; J trimming: 4 bases; junction bases outside the gene matches: 4.

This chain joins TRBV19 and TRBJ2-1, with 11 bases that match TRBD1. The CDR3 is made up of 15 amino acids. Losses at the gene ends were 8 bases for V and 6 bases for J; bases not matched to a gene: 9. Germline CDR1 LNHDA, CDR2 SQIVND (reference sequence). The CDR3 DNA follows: TGTGCCAGTGGACAGGGGGCGGGGGTGTTCAATGAGCAGTTCTTC. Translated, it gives CASGQGAGVFNEQFF.

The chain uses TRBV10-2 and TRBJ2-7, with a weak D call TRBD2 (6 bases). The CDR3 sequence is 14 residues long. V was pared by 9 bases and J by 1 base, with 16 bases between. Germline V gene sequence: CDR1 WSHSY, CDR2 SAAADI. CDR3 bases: TGCGCCAGTCTCCGGGACGGGGGATCCTACGAGCAGTACTTC. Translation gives CASLRDGGSYEQYF.

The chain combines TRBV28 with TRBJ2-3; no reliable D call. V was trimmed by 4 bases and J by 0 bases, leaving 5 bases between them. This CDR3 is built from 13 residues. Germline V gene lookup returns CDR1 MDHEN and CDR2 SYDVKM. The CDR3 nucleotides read TGTGCCAGCAGTTCTTCTAGCACAGATACGCAGTATTTT. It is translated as CASSSSSTDTQYF.

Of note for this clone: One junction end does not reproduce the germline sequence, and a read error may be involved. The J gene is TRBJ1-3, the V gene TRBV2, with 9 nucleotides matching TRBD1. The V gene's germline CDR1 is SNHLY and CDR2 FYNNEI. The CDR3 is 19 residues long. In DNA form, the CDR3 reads TGTGCCAGCAGCGAAGAAGAAGGGGTAGACAGGGGGTTTGGAAACACCATATATTTT. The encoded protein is CASSEEEGVDRGFGNTIYF.

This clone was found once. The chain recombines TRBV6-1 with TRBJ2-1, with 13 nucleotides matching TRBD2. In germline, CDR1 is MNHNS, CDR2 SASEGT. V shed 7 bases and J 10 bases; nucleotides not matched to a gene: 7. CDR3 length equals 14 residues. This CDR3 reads CASKGLAGVQEQFF. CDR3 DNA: TGTGCCAGCAAAGGACTAGCGGGGGTACAGGAGCAGTTCTTC.

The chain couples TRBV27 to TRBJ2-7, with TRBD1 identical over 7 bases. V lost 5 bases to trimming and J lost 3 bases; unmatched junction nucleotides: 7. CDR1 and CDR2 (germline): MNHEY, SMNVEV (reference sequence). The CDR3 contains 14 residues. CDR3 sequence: CASSTRRDSYEQYF. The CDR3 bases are TGTGCCAGCAGTACCCGCCGGGACAGCTACGAGCAGTACTTC.

The CDR3 DNA sequence: TGTGCCAGCAGCTTGGCCGGGGTAGCGGGGAGAGAGACCCAGTACTTC. Its translation: CASSLAGVAGRETQYF. The chain employs TRBV5-4 and TRBJ2-5; 8 bases are shared with TRBD2. This CDR3 spans 16 amino acids. V lost 0 bases to trimming and J lost 4 bases; unmatched junction nucleotides: 8. Looked up from germline, CDR1 is SGHNT and CDR2 is YYREEE (reference sequence).

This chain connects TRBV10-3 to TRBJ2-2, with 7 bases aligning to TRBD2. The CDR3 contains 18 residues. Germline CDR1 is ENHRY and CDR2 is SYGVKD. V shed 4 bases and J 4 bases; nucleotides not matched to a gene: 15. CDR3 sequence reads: CAISGGDGRDPTTGELFF. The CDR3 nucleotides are TGTGCCATCAGTGGGGGAGATGGGAGGGACCCTACCACCGGGGAGCTGTTTTTT.

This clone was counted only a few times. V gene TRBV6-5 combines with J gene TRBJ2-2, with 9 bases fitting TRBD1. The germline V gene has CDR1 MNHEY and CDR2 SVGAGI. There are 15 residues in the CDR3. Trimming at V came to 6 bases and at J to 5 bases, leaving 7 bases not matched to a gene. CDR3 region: CASSAPTGGTGELFF. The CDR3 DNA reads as TGTGCCAGCAGCGCCCCGACAGGGGGGACCGGGGAGCTGTTTTTT.

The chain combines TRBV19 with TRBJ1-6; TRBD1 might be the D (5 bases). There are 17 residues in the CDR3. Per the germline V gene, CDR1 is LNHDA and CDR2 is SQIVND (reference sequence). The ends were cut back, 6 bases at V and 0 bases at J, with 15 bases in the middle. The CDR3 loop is CASSLGRGSSYNSPLHF. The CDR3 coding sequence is TGTGCCAGTAGCCTCGGGAGGGGAAGCTCCTATAATTCACCCCTCCACTTT.

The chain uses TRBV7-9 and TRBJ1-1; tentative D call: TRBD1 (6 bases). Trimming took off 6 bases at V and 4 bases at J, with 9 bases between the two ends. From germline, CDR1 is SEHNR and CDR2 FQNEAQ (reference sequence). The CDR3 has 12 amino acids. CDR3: CASREGGTEAFF. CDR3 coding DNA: TGTGCCAGCAGGGAAGGGGGCACTGAAGCTTTCTTT.

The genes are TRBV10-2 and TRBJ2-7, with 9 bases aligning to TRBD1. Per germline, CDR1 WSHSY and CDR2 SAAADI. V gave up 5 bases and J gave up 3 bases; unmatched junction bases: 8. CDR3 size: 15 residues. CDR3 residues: CASSNAGTGLYEQYF. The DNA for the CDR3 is TGCGCCAGCAGTAACGCCGGGACAGGGCTCTACGAGCAGTACTTC.

The CDR3: CASSLDGSADTQYF. The CDR3 coding sequence is TGTGCCAGCAGCTTAGACGGGAGTGCAGATACGCAGTATTTT. The V gene is TRBV11-3, the J gene TRBJ2-3; a possible D gene is TRBD2 (6 bases). V was pared by 0 bases and J by 4 bases, with 8 bases between. The CDR3 is 14 residues long. Germline V lookup: CDR1 SGHNT, CDR2 YENEEA.